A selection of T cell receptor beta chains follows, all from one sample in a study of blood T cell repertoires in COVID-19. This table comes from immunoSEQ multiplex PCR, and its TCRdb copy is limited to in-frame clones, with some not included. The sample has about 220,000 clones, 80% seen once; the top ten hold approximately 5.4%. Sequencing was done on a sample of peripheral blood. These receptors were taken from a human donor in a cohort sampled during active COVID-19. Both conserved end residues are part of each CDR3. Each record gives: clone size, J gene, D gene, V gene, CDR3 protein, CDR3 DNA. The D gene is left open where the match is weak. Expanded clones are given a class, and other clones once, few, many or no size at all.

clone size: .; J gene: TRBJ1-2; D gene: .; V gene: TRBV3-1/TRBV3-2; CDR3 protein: CASSLLHGVHGYTF; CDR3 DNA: TGTGCCAGCAGCCTACTCCATGGAGTGCATGGCTACACCTTC
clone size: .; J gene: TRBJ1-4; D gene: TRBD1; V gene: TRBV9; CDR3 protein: CASSARSGGTGGEKLFF; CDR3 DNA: TGTGCCAGCAGCGCCCGCTCAGGGGGGACAGGAGGTGAAAAACTGTTTTTT
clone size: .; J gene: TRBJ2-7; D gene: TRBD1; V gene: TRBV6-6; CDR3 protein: CASSYYTQGSSYEQYF; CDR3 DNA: TGTGCCAGCAGTTACTATACACAGGGGAGCTCCTACGAGCAGTACTTC
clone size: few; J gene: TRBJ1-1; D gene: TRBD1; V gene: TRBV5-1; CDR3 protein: CASSLVPDRGGTEAFF; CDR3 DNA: TGCGCCAGCAGCCTCGTACCCGACAGGGGTGGTACTGAAGCTTTCTTT
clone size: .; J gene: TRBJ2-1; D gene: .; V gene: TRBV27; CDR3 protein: CASSTQGFEQFF; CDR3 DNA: TGTGCCAGCAGTACCCAGGGATTTGAGCAGTTCTTC
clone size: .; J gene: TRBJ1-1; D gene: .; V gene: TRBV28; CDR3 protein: CASSPGQNTEAFF; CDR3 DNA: TGTGCCAGCAGCCCGGGACAGAACACTGAAGCTTTCTTT
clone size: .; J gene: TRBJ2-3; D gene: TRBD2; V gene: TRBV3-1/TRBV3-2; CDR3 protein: CASSALGGLYTQYF; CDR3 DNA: TGTGCCAGCAGCGCCCTGGGGGGGTTGTATACGCAGTATTTT
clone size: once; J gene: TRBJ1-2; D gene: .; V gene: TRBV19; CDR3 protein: CASSIFVPTREGEYGYTF; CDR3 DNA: TGTGCCAGTAGTATATTCGTCCCCACCAGGGAGGGGGAATATGGCTACACCTTC
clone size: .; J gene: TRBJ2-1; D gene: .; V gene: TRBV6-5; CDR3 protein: CASSYSREGRYNEQFF; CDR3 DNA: TGTGCCAGCAGTTACTCACGGGAAGGGCGTTACAATGAGCAGTTCTTC
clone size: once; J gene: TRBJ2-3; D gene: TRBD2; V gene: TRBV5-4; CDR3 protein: CASSARTSGISDTQYF; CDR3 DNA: TGTGCCAGCAGCGCCCGGACTAGCGGGATTTCAGATACGCAGTATTTT
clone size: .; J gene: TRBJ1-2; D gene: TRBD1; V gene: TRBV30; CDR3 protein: CAWRPGQVLLGVGYTF; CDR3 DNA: TGTGCCTGGAGGCCGGGACAGGTCCTCCTAGGGGTTGGCTACACCTTC